The TCR beta chain described here comes from a study of cytomegalovirus exposure and HLA in healthy donors. The study's findings and limits: A later look showed TCR association rates differing by HLA locus, highest for DRB1 and lowest for HLA-C. The study had only CMV serostatus as immune exposure information.

The CDR3 contains 14 residues. Primers for the PCR totalled 60 Vbeta and 13 Jbeta. The table came from immunoSEQ multiplex PCR; TCRdb's copy has only in-frame clones and leaves some out. The table records over 100,000 clones, around 85% of them present only once. Notes on this clone: What it recognizes is unknown.

At the time of sampling, donors were nominally healthy, though unrecorded immune exposures were likely. Sequencing input: PBMCs. The V gene is TRBV12-2, the J gene TRBJ1-1; the table's D gene call, TRBD1, was not cross checked with the DNA. TRBV12-2 is flagged as a pseudogene. This sequence was found in a man younger than 40 in good health and CMV-seronegative. As DNA, the CDR3 is TGTGCAAGTCGCTGTGGACAGCTGAACACTGAAGCTTTCTTT. Translated, it gives CASRCGQLNTEAFF.